This T cell receptor (beta chain) stems from a study of cytomegalovirus exposure and HLA in healthy donors. Study information: An early release of data contained 75 million to 90 million unique TCRs, which came from HLA-typed donors.

PCR used 60 Vbeta primers and 13 Jbeta primers. Generated by immunoSEQ multiplex PCR, the TCRdb table keeps only in-frame clones and is missing some. This sample yields more than 95,000 clones, of which more than 75% are seen a single time; about 5% belongs to the top ten. Trimming removed 2 bases from V and 4 bases from J; junction bases left unmatched: 8. The V gene's germline CDR1 is MNHNY and CDR2 SVGAGI (reference sequence). The length of the CDR3 is 16 residues. This clonotype was obtained from a woman younger than 30 in good health and CMV-seropositive. The source material was PBMCs. This sequence joins TRBV6-6 and TRBJ1-1; 9 nucleotides agree with TRBD1. As DNA, the CDR3 is TGTGCCAGCAGTTACGCCTACAGGGGGCGCGGCACTGAAGCTTTCTTT. This translates into CASSYAYRGRGTEAFF.